The clone carrying this TCR beta chain was seen a single time. This sample is part of a study of OX40 agonist ivuxolimab in advanced cancers. The CDR3 runs to 13 residues. The V end was cut by 2 bases, the J end by 7 bases, with 12 bases between. The germline V gene has CDR1 SEHNR and CDR2 FQNEAQ (reference sequence). The data were produced by immunoSEQ multiplex PCR, yet TCRdb's version contains in-frame clones alone and is incomplete. The sample shows 50,000 or so clones, around 89% of them seen only once. The clonotype originates from an adult with an advanced solid tumor such as melanoma, head and neck, liver or kidney cancer. This chain uses TRBV7-9 with TRBJ2-7; no clear D. The sample was CD4+ or CD8+ T cells sorted from blood, taken in a trial of the OX40 agonist ivuxolimab. The CDR3 bases are TGTGCCAGCAGCTTAATCTGGGCGGATGAGCAGTACTTC. This gives the protein CASSLIWADEQYF. Full variable domain (outside the CDR3, taken from reference TRBV7-9 and TRBJ2-7): DTGVSQNPRHKITKRGQNVTFRCDPISEHNRLYWYRQTLGQGPEFLTYFQNEAQLEKSRLLSDRFSAERPKGSFSTLEIQRTEQGDSAMYLCASSLIWADEQYFGPGTRLTVT.